This T cell receptor (beta chain) was retrieved from a study of Ad26.COV2.S vaccination and SARS-CoV-2 variants. Trimming stripped 5 bases from V and 0 bases from J, with 10 bases between. The germline gives CDR1 SGHVS, CDR2 FQNEAQ. The length of the CDR3 is 14 residues. Treatment denoted: around 19 received Ad26.COV2.S at low or high dose, single or two shots; five or six received placebo; per-sample allocation not given. Collection of the samples took place on day 63 after the first injection of vaccine or placebo. The table came from immunoSEQ multiplex PCR; TCRdb's copy has only in-frame clones and leaves some out. This table has about half a million clones, about nine tenths appearing once.

The receptor comes from a person aged 18-60 years who received the Ad26.COV2.S COVID-19 vaccine or a placebo. This specimen was peripheral blood, taken in a trial of Ad26.COV2.S vaccine versus placebo. V is TRBV7-8 and J is TRBJ1-1; D is undetermined. Written as DNA, the CDR3 is TGTGCCAGCAGCCCCTTGACGGTGAACACTGAAGCTTTCTTT. Translated: CASSPLTVNTEAFF.